This T cell receptor (beta chain) was retrieved from a study of blood T cell repertoires in COVID-19. Study at large: Specimens from acute and convalescent COVID-19 originated in the United States, Italy and Spain. From T cells, B-cell-depleted T cells, or PBMCs came the material, which was cDNA or gDNA.

As originally analysed: Reference gene primer amplification in the assay estimated nucleated cell counts. Assay used: immunoSEQ multiplex PCR; TCRdb lists only in-frame clones, some missing. V, J and clone size are taken as reported in that table, and D and trimming were inferred from the DNA itself. The sample includes under 250,000 clones, roughly four fifths of them seen just once. The CDR3 runs 17 residues. Germline CDR1 and CDR2: LGHDT and YNNKEL (reference sequence). Trimming pared 4 bases from V and 0 bases from J, leaving 16 bases between. The TCR originated in a man in his forties or fifties with acute or convalescent COVID-19. The sample taken for sequencing was peripheral blood. The chain combines TRBV3-1 (or the pseudogene TRBV3-2) with TRBJ2-4; weak D call: TRBD1 (5 bases). As DNA, the CDR3 is TGTGCCAGCAGCCTAAGTAGCACAGGTTTAGCCAAAAACATTCAGTACTTC. Translating it yields CASSLSSTGLAKNIQYF.